The entry below describes one TCR beta chain. The CDR3 has 14 amino acids. Trimming left V 0 bases short and J 5 bases short, with 11 bases between. Germline CDR1 and CDR2: SGHNT and YYREEE (reference sequence). The sample belongs to a study of blood T cell repertoires in COVID-19. The repertoire was sequenced with immunoSEQ multiplex PCR; TCRdb's copy has only in-frame clones and lacks some. The sample has 75,000 to 95,000 clones, around 86% seen once; the top ten hold approximately 25%. The chain has TRBV5-4 and TRBJ1-2, with D tentatively TRBD1 (6 bases). Sequencing was done on a sample of peripheral blood. This TCR was recovered from a human donor in a cohort sampled during active COVID-19. The CDR3 DNA is TGTGCCAGCAGCTTGGGCGACAGGCTGTATGGCTACACCTTC. This sequence encodes CASSLGDRLYGYTF. Drawing the rest from reference TRBV5-4 and TRBJ1-2, the complete variable domain is ETGVTQSPTHLIKTRGQQVTLRCSSQSGHNTVSWYQQALGQGPQFIFQYYREEENGRGNFPPRFSGLQFPNYSSELNVNALELDDSALYLCASSLGDRLYGYTFGSGTRLTVV.